One sample yielded the 6 T cell receptor beta chains listed below, sequenced in a study of blood T cell repertoires in COVID-19. Generated by immunoSEQ multiplex PCR, the TCRdb table keeps only in-frame clones and is missing some. The table lists under 200,000 clones, about 85% of them singletons, with under 30% in the top ten. The material sequenced was peripheral blood. The receptors originated from a man aged 55 to 69 with acute or convalescent COVID-19.

The rearrangement joins TRBV6-5 to TRBJ1-2; the D gene is possibly TRBD1 (6 bases). The CDR3 is made up of 14 amino acids. V dropped 2 bases and J dropped 7 bases, with 14 bases sitting between them. CDR1 MNHEY and CDR2 SVGAGI come from the germline V gene. CDR3 sequence: CASSYGRGLGGYTF. The CDR3 DNA is TGTGCCAGCAGTTACGGCAGGGGATTGGGTGGCTACACCTTC.

The gene calls are TRBV9 and TRBJ2-2; a possible D gene is TRBD1 (6 bases). There are 15 residues in the CDR3. The V end was cut by 0 bases, the J end by 4 bases, with 10 bases between. CDR1 and CDR2 from the germline V gene are SGDLS and YYNGEE. Written as DNA, the CDR3 is TGTGCCAGCAGCGTAGTGGGGGCCGGCACCGGGGAGCTGTTTTTT. It specifies CASSVVGAGTGELFF.

V gene TRBV5-4 combines with J gene TRBJ1-4; 10 bases match TRBD1. Germline assignment: CDR1 SGHNT and CDR2 YYREEE (reference sequence). V dropped 0 bases and J dropped 4; count of bases not matched to a gene: 3. CDR3 length equals 16 residues. The CDR3 coding sequence is TGTGCCAGCAGCTTGGGGACAGGGGGGGGTAATGAAAAACTGTTTTTT. Translated: CASSLGTGGGNEKLFF.

Only a few counts were recorded for this clone. This chain uses TRBV12-3 or TRBV12-4 with TRBJ1-6, with D maybe TRBD1 (6 bases). V lost 1 base and J lost 9, with 7 bases in between. This CDR3 comprises 13 residues. The CDR3 is CASSLVQGSPLHF. CDR3 DNA sequence: TGTGCCAGCAGTTTAGTACAGGGTTCACCCCTCCACTTT.

In this sample, this clone turned up a few times. The rearrangement uses TRBV4-1 and TRBJ2-7; 12 bases map to TRBD2. In germline, CDR1 is MGHRA, CDR2 YSYEKL. The trim removed 4 bases at V and 5 bases at J, leaving 12 bases unmatched. The CDR3 contains 17 residues. CDR3 loop: CASSPLGASGRAHEQYF. CDR3 nucleotide sequence: TGCGCCAGCAGCCCCCTAGGGGCTAGCGGGAGGGCCCACGAGCAGTACTTC.

The V and J genes are TRBV6-5 and TRBJ1-2; TRBD1 aligns across 8 bases. Germline V gene sequence: CDR1 MNHEY, CDR2 SVGAGI. This CDR3 has 14 residues. V shed 5 bases, J shed 3 bases, and the junction held 5 bases outside the gene matches. CDR3: CASSPGGRDYGYTF. Written as DNA, the CDR3 is TGTGCCAGCAGTCCAGGGGGCAGAGACTATGGCTACACCTTC.